This T cell receptor beta chain was obtained from a study of blood T cell repertoires in COVID-19. Looking at the study overall: Samples came from the United States, Italy and Spain, spanning acute and convalescent COVID-19. PBMCs, B-cell-depleted T cells, or T cells were the source of the cDNA or gDNA that made up the material.

As handled by the study authors: By means of reference gene primer amplification, nucleated cell counts were estimated. Sequencing used immunoSEQ multiplex PCR; TCRdb keeps in-frame clones, though not all of them. Clone size and the V and J calls come from that table; the DNA yielded D and trimming. The sample consists of under 95,000 clones, roughly 87% of them appearing once. The sample comprised peripheral blood. The source of this sequence is a woman aged 80 or older with acute or convalescent COVID-19.

The CDR3 nucleotides are TGCGCCAGCAGCGCGGGACAGGAAACCTACGAGCAGTACTTC. Translated, it gives CASSAGQETYEQYF. The V gene is TRBV5-1, the J gene TRBJ2-7, with 8 bases identical to TRBD1. Unmatched junction bases numbered 5, after V lost 4 bases and J lost 2 bases. CDR1 is SGHRS and CDR2 is YFSETQ in the germline V gene. The CDR3 sequence is 14 residues long.